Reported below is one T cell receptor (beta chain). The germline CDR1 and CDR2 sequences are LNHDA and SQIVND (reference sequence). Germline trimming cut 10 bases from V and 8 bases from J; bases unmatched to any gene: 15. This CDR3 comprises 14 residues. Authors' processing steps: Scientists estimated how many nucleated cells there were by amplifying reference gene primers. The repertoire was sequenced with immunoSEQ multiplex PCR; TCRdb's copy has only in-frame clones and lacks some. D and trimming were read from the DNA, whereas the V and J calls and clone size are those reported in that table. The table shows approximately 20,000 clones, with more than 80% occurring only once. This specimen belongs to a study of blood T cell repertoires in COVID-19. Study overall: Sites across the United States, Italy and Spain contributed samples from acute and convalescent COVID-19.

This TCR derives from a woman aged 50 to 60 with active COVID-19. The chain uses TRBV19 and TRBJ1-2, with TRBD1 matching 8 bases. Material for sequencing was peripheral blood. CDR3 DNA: TGTGCCACAAGACTTGGACAGGGCCTTTGGGGCTACACCTTC. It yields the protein CATRLGQGLWGYTF.